Below, 19 T cell receptor beta chains from the same sample are listed, as sequenced in a study of OX40 agonist ivuxolimab in advanced cancers. Some clones are missing from TCRdb's copy, which holds only in-frame ones; the method was immunoSEQ multiplex PCR. Among tens of thousands of clones listed, approximately 94% were seen once. Sample: CD4+ or CD8+ T cells sorted from blood, taken in a trial of the OX40 agonist ivuxolimab. The receptors shown here come from an adult with an advanced solid tumor such as melanoma, head and neck, liver or kidney cancer.

This sequence joins TRBV11-2 and TRBJ2-7; 11 nucleotides align to TRBD1. CDR3 size: 16 residues. With V trimmed by 0 bases and J by 4 bases, 5 bases remained unmatched. The V gene's germline CDR1 is SGHAT and CDR2 FQNNGV. The DNA for the CDR3 is TGTGCCAGCAGCTTAGACCTGGGGACAGGGGGGTACGAGCAGTACTTC. It codes for CASSLDLGTGGYEQYF. Using reference TRBV11-2 and TRBJ2-7 for the parts outside the CDR3, the full variable domain is EAGVAQSPRYKIIEKRQSVAFWCNPISGHATLYWYQQILGQGPKLLIQFQNNGVVDDSQLPKDRFSAERLKGVDSTLKIQPAKLEDSAVYLCASSLDLGTGGYEQYFGPGTRLTVT.

The chain employs TRBV19 and TRBJ1-1, with D perhaps matching TRBD1 (6 bases). Per germline, CDR1 LNHDA and CDR2 SQIVND (reference sequence). This CDR3 region has 17 residues. V gave up 3 bases and J gave up 0 bases, with 17 bases separating them. CDR3 nucleotide sequence: TGTGCCAGTAGTATGCACAGGGCGGCGGGGATGAACACTGAAGCTTTCTTT. This gives the protein CASSMHRAAGMNTEAFF.

V and J are TRBV9 and TRBJ2-1; D is unclear. With 3 bases removed from V and 7 bases from J, the gap between germline ends came to 17 bases. Germline V gene sequence: CDR1 SGDLS, CDR2 YYNGEE. The CDR3 has 15 residues. The CDR3 nucleotides are TGTGCCAGCAGCGGACCGGGTGGGGAAGGGAATGAGCAGTTCTTC. It codes for CASSGPGGEGNEQFF.

The V gene is TRBV2, the J gene TRBJ1-6; no firm D call. The CDR3 loop spans 13 amino acids. In germline, CDR1 is SNHLY, CDR2 FYNNEI. V shed 11 bases and J shed 6 bases, with 14 bases lying between them. The CDR3 DNA sequence: TGTGCCGGGGAGGGCAGGAGTAATTCACCCCTCCACTTT. The encoded protein is CAGEGRSNSPLHF.

This chain links TRBV5-6 with TRBJ2-5, with D perhaps matching TRBD1 or TRBD2 (5 bases each). The V end lost 4 bases, the J end lost 5 bases, and 12 bases lay between the germline ends. Germline assignment: CDR1 SGHDT and CDR2 YYEEEE. CDR3 length: 13 residues. CDR3 residues: CASSAGWGETQYF. CDR3 DNA: TGTGCCAGCAGCGCCGGGTGGGGGGAGACCCAGTACTTC.

This clone appeared a few times. The V and J genes are TRBV19 and TRBJ1-1; D not resolved. The V gene's germline CDR1 is LNHDA and CDR2 SQIVND (reference sequence). V lost 3 bases and J lost 1, with 6 bases in between. The CDR3 covers 13 residues. The CDR3 sequence: CASSIMGNTEAFF. The CDR3 DNA follows: TGTGCCAGTAGTATCATGGGGAACACTGAAGCTTTCTTT.

The V and J genes are TRBV7-3 and TRBJ2-5; 9 positions agree with TRBD1. CDR3 length equals 15 residues. Unmatched junction bases numbered 5, after V lost 4 bases and J lost 2 bases. Germline V gene sequence: CDR1 SGHTA, CDR2 FQGTGA. The CDR3 DNA follows: TGTGCCAGCAGCTCCTCGACAGGGGGACAAGAGACCCAGTACTTC. Translated, it gives CASSSSTGGQETQYF.

The chain has TRBV11-2 and TRBJ2-1, with no clear D. The length of the CDR3 is 12 residues. V lost 5 bases to trimming and J lost 7 bases, with 9 bases between them. In germline, CDR1 is SGHAT, CDR2 FQNNGV. CDR3 amino acids: CASSQIWNEQFF. CDR3 nucleotide sequence: TGTGCCAGCAGCCAGATATGGAATGAGCAGTTCTTC.

The V call is TRBV6-5, the J call TRBJ2-7, with 7 bases aligning to TRBD1. Germline CDR1 is MNHEY and CDR2 is SVGAGI. The V segment lost 1 base and the J segment 1 base; nucleotides outside the gene matches: 7. The CDR3 has 16 residues. Here the CDR3 reads CASSYLRQGTSYEQYF. The CDR3 DNA reads as TGTGCCAGCAGTTACTTGCGACAGGGAACTTCCTACGAGCAGTACTTC.

This clone showed up just once. DNA for the CDR3: TGCAGCGTTCGTTCGCTCTATGGCTACACCTTC. It encodes CSVRSLYGYTF. The chain links TRBV29-1 to TRBJ1-2; D call uncertain. The CDR3 covers 11 residues. Trimming left V 5 bases short and J 4 bases short, with 8 bases between. CDR1 and CDR2 from the germline V gene are SQVTM and ANQGSEA. The full variable domain, rest sourced from reference TRBV29-1 and TRBJ1-2, is SAVISQKPSRDICQRGTSLTIQCQVDSQVTMMFWYRQQPGQSLTLIATANQGSEATYESGFVIDKFPISRPNLTFSTLTVSNMSPEDSSIYLCSVRSLYGYTFGSGTRLTVV.

The V gene is TRBV4-3, the J gene TRBJ2-7; 10 bases align to TRBD2. The V and J ends lost 1 base and 3 bases, in that order; junction bases with no gene match: 3. Germline loops: CDR1 LGHNA, CDR2 YSLEER. This CDR3 has 15 residues. The CDR3 loop is CASSQGPSGSYEQYF. As DNA, the CDR3 is TGCGCCAGCAGCCAAGGTCCTAGCGGGAGCTACGAGCAGTACTTC.

The chain recombines TRBV15 with TRBJ2-7, with D possibly matching TRBD1 (5 bases). V was trimmed by 1 base and J by 2 bases, leaving 15 bases between them. This CDR3 comprises 16 residues. CDR1 is LNHNV, CDR2 YYDKDF, per germline (reference sequence). DNA of the CDR3: TGTGCCACCAGCAGAGTAAGACCACAGGATCCCTACGAGCAGTACTTC. Translating it yields CATSRVRPQDPYEQYF.

V gene TRBV27 combines with J gene TRBJ2-1; D may be TRBD1 or TRBD2 (5 bases each). CDR1 and CDR2 (germline): MNHEY, SMNVEV (reference sequence). The V gene lost 2 bases and the J gene lost 7 bases, with 12 bases spanning the gap. The CDR3 extends over 14 amino acids. For the CDR3, the DNA is TGTGCCAGCAGTTTAGAGGGACCCTGGAATGAGCAGTTCTTC. Protein product: CASSLEGPWNEQFF.

CDR3 coding DNA: TGTGCCAGTAGATTGACGGGCCTTAATGAAAAACTGTTTTTT. This encodes CASRLTGLNEKLFF. This chain joins TRBV19 and TRBJ1-4, with D unresolved. Germline CDR1 LNHDA, CDR2 SQIVND (reference sequence). Trimming shortened V by 6 bases and J by 4 bases, and 12 bases separated the two germline ends. This CDR3 region has 14 residues.

The CDR3 DNA reads as TGTGCCAGCAGCGTAGGCCCGGGGGCACACAATGAGCAGTTCTTC. Residues: CASSVGPGAHNEQFF. The chain employs TRBV9 and TRBJ2-1; D tentatively reads TRBD1 or TRBD2 (6 bases each). Trimming pared 0 bases from V and 5 bases from J, leaving 12 bases between. Germline V CDR1 and CDR2: SGDLS, YYNGEE. The CDR3 sequence is 15 residues long.

The chain joins TRBV28 to TRBJ2-7; D gene unclear. The CDR3 extends over 11 amino acids. V was cut by 9 bases and J by 7 bases, with 13 bases left in between. Per germline, CDR1 MDHEN and CDR2 SYDVKM. CDR3 loop: CASYGLREQYF. CDR3 bases: TGTGCCAGTTATGGGTTGAGGGAGCAGTACTTC.

The V call is TRBV7-9, the J call TRBJ1-2, with 8 bases fitting TRBD1. The CDR3 has 13 residues. Trimming took 4 bases from V and 6 from J; bases not matched to a gene: 4. CDR1 SEHNR and CDR2 FQNEAQ come from the germline V gene (reference sequence). CDR3 coding DNA: TGTGCCAGCAGCTGGACAGGGCAGGATGGCTACACCTTC. This gives the protein CASSWTGQDGYTF.

The chain combines TRBV19 with TRBJ2-1; possible D gene TRBD2, 7 bases. Trimming cost V 5 bases and J 2 bases, with 10 bases left between them. CDR1 is LNHDA, CDR2 SQIVND, per germline (reference sequence). This CDR3 spans 14 amino acids. The CDR3 DNA reads TGTGCCAGTAGTTTGGGGGGGCCCTACAATGAGCAGTTCTTC. It codes for CASSLGGPYNEQFF.

This clone was observed a handful of times. This chain joins TRBV6-5 and TRBJ1-6, with 10 nucleotides matching TRBD1. V lost 5 bases, J lost 5 bases, and 3 bases stayed unmatched. CDR1 and CDR2 (germline): MNHEY, SVGAGI. The CDR3 runs to 15 residues. This chain's CDR3 is CASSLGTGDNSPLHF. The CDR3 DNA sequence: TGTGCCAGCAGTCTCGGGACAGGGGATAATTCACCCCTCCACTTT.